These T cell receptor beta chains were read from a single sample in a study of T cell responses to AZD1222 COVID-19 vaccine. Assay: immunoSEQ multiplex PCR; the TCRdb copy retains only in-frame clones and omits some. The sample records more than 110,000 clones, about 94% being singletons. Sequencing was performed on peripheral blood, taken on day 0 of AZD1222 vaccination. These receptors all come from an adult in good health. CDR3s leave out the opening cysteine and the closing phenylalanine or tryptophan. A D gene is named only where the DNA matches it firmly.

d_gene	v_gene	j_gene	CDR3aa
.	TRBV21-1	TRBJ1-5	ASRRMGANQPQH
.	TRBV27	TRBJ1-1	ASSVSGNTEAF
TRBD1	TRBV6-5	TRBJ1-3	ASSLQGAGNTIY
TRBD1	TRBV10-3	TRBJ1-1	AISVDRGNTEAF
.	TRBV6-6	TRBJ2-7	ASSHQRQFYEQY
.	TRBV2	TRBJ2-2	ASAVDANTGELF
TRBD2	TRBV7-9	TRBJ2-2	ASSPGLAGGNTGELF
.	TRBV24-1	TRBJ2-5	ATSDTQGWQETQY
TRBD1	TRBV13	TRBJ2-3	ASSSSRTGWVTDTQY
TRBD1	TRBV6-5	TRBJ1-1	ASSQQGALKLEAF
.	TRBV12-5	TRBJ1-2	ASGLAGGNGYT
.	TRBV18	TRBJ1-1	ASSVNARDTEAF
TRBD1	TRBV19	TRBJ1-5	ASTLQTGVGQPQH
.	TRBV30	TRBJ1-2	AWSVPGYGYT
TRBD1	TRBV9	TRBJ1-2	ASSVSGTGVYYGYT
TRBD1	TRBV27	TRBJ1-3	ASSLYGTVSSSGNTIY